Following are 23 T cell receptor beta chains from one sample sequenced in a study of T cell responses to AZD1222 COVID-19 vaccine. Here immunoSEQ multiplex PCR was the method, and the copy in TCRdb shows in-frame clones only, minus some. The sample yields about 120,000 clones, about 92% seen once. The sequences come from peripheral blood, collected 28 days after the second AZD1222 dose. The receptor set was obtained from an adult who received the AZD1222 COVID-19 vaccine.

The chain combines TRBV25-1 with TRBJ2-5; unclear D gene. The V gene lost 4 bases and the J gene lost 3 bases, with 9 bases spanning the gap. This CDR3 comprises 13 residues. The germline CDR1 and CDR2 sequences are MGHDK and SYGVNS. CDR3 coding DNA: TGTGCCAGCAGTGTCGCGGAGAAAGAGACCCAGTACTTC. Translation gives CASSVAEKETQYF.

The rearrangement links TRBV7-9 to TRBJ1-2; D is uncertain. Trimming removed 1 base from V and 6 bases from J, with 15 bases in between. The CDR3 consists of 15 residues. CDR1 is SEHNR, CDR2 FQNEAQ, per germline (reference sequence). The CDR3 nucleotides read TGTGCCAGCAGCTTAGATTTTGAGGGCTTCGATGGCTACACCTTC. As protein: CASSLDFEGFDGYTF. The full variable domain, in which reference TRBV7-9 and TRBJ1-2 provide the parts outside the CDR3, is DTGVSQNPRHKITKRGQNVTFRCDPISEHNRLYWYRQTLGQGPEFLTYFQNEAQLEKSRLLSDRFSAERPKGSFSTLEIQRTEQGDSAMYLCASSLDFEGFDGYTFGSGTRLTVV.

The V call is TRBV30, the J call TRBJ1-1; D not certain. The germline V gene has CDR1 GTSNPN and CDR2 SVGIG (reference sequence). This CDR3 has 13 residues. Trimming stripped 1 base from V and 1 base from J, with 7 bases between. The CDR3 reads CAWSARKNTEAFF. The CDR3 DNA reads TGTGCCTGGAGTGCTCGCAAGAACACTGAAGCTTTCTTT.

This clone appeared a single time. The J gene is TRBJ1-5, the V gene TRBV4-3; D is undetermined. The CDR3 totals 13 residues. Trimming cost V 0 bases and J 6 bases, with 6 bases left between them. The germline V gene has CDR1 LGHNA and CDR2 YSLEER. The CDR3 region is CASSQDLTQPQHF. The CDR3, as DNA: TGCGCCAGCAGCCAAGATCTGACTCAGCCCCAGCATTTT.

V usage is TRBV9 and J usage is TRBJ2-3, with 7 bases lining up with TRBD2. Per the germline V gene, CDR1 is SGDLS and CDR2 is YYNGEE. Trimming took 0 bases from V and 4 from J; bases not matched to a gene: 5. This CDR3 has 15 residues. DNA for the CDR3: TGTGCCAGCAGCGTAGGGGCGGGGGAATCAGATACGCAGTATTTT. Residues: CASSVGAGESDTQYF.

A single count supports this clone. The chain recombines TRBV6-5 with TRBJ2-7; D may be TRBD1 or TRBD2 (5 bases each). Per the germline V gene, CDR1 is MNHEY and CDR2 is SVGAGI. The CDR3 is 13 residues long. Trimming left V 6 bases short and J 1 base short, with 10 bases between. Here the CDR3 reads CASSPWGSYEQYF. The CDR3 DNA reads TGTGCCAGCAGCCCCTGGGGGTCCTACGAGCAGTACTTC.

The CDR3: CASSKGTANTEAFF. CDR3 nucleotide sequence: TGTGCCAGCAGCAAGGGGACAGCGAACACTGAAGCTTTCTTT. The rearrangement links TRBV7-9 to TRBJ1-1; 7 bases map to TRBD1. The CDR3 runs to 14 residues. V lost 5 bases to trimming and J lost 1 base; unmatched junction nucleotides: 4. CDR1 SEHNR and CDR2 FQNEAQ come from the germline V gene (reference sequence).

V and J are TRBV14 and TRBJ1-6; no firm D call. V lost 2 bases to trimming and J lost 10 bases, with 9 bases between them. Germline assignment: CDR1 SGHDN and CDR2 FVKESK. This CDR3 has 13 residues. The CDR3 coding sequence is TGTGCCAGCAGCCAAAAATTGTCGTCACCCCTCCACTTT. Protein product: CASSQKLSSPLHF.

This rearrangement joins TRBV6-2 or TRBV6-3 to TRBJ2-5; D is perhaps TRBD1 (6 bases). Germline V CDR1 and CDR2: MNHEY, SVGEGT. Between the trimmed V and J ends, which lost 6 bases and 5 bases, there was a span of 13 bases. The CDR3 is 13 residues long. CDR3 loop: CASSQQGWETQYF. The DNA of the CDR3 is TGTGCCAGCAGCCAACAGGGTTGGGAGACCCAGTACTTC.

V is TRBV6-5 and J is TRBJ1-5; D remains ambiguous. CDR3 length: 14 residues. Trimming stripped 0 bases from V and 6 bases from J, with 9 bases between. The germline V gene encodes CDR1 MNHEY and CDR2 SVGAGI. The CDR3 DNA follows: TGTGCCAGCAGTTACTCGGAAGGTTTTCAGCCCCAGCATTTT. Translated, it gives CASSYSEGFQPQHF.

The chain couples TRBV5-1 to TRBJ1-1; TRBD1 agrees at 11 bases. The germline CDR1 and CDR2 sequences are SGHRS and YFSETQ. The length of the CDR3 is 16 residues. V lost 3 bases, J lost 5 bases, and 9 bases stayed unmatched. The CDR3 reads CASSYGQGALRTEAFF. CDR3 coding DNA: TGCGCCAGCAGCTACGGACAGGGGGCGTTGAGAACTGAAGCTTTCTTT. The whole variable domain, filled in from reference TRBV5-1 and TRBJ1-1, reads KAGVTQTPRYLIKTRGQQVTLSCSPISGHRSVSWYQQTPGQGLQFLFEYFSETQRNKGNFPGRFSGRQFSNSRSEMNVSTLELGDSALYLCASSYGQGALRTEAFFGQGTRLTVV.

This clone was observed once. The gene calls are TRBV30 and TRBJ1-3; D gene ambiguous. Trimming stripped 3 bases from V and 4 bases from J, with 4 bases between. The CDR3 runs to 11 residues. Germline CDR1 reads GTSNPN; CDR2 reads SVGIG (reference sequence). The CDR3 region has the DNA TGTGCCTGGAGAGTCGGAAACACCATATATTTT. Residues: CAWRVGNTIYF.

In this sample, this clone turned up once. J is TRBJ1-2 and V is TRBV11-2; D is undetermined. This CDR3 is built from 13 residues. V was trimmed by 1 base and J by 8 bases, leaving 11 bases between them. Germline assignment: CDR1 SGHAT and CDR2 FQNNGV. The CDR3 sequence is CASSLGRIGGYTF. CDR3 nucleotide sequence: TGTGCCAGCAGCTTAGGACGGATCGGGGGCTACACCTTC.

The chain carries TRBV19 and TRBJ1-1, with D possibly matching TRBD1 (5 bases). The V end was cut by 3 bases, the J end by 11 bases, with 16 bases between. The CDR3 contains 13 residues. Germline V gene data show CDR1 as LNHDA and CDR2 as SQIVND (reference sequence). In DNA form, the CDR3 reads TGTGCCAGTAGTATTAACCTCGGGGGTGCCGCTTTCTTT. This encodes CASSINLGGAAFF.

The chain couples TRBV15 to TRBJ2-1; the D call may be TRBD1 or TRBD2 (7 bases each). Germline V lookup: CDR1 LNHNV, CDR2 YYDKDF (reference sequence). V was clipped by 5 bases and J by 9 bases, with 20 bases between them. The CDR3 has 15 residues. The CDR3 protein is CATSPRGGGAVEQFF. As DNA, the CDR3 is TGTGCCACCAGCCCCAGGGGGGGAGGGGCGGTTGAGCAGTTCTTC.

This clone was detected once. The gene calls are TRBV19 and TRBJ2-7; weak D call: TRBD2 (6 bases). The CDR3 runs to 15 residues. CDR1 LNHDA and CDR2 SQIVND come from the germline V gene (reference sequence). The V end lost 3 bases, the J end lost 0 bases, and 12 bases lay between the germline ends. Here the CDR3 DNA reads TGTGCCAGTAGTATGGGGGGAAAGAGCTCCTACGAGCAGTACTTC. Its translation: CASSMGGKSSYEQYF.

CDR3 nucleotide sequence: TGTGCCATCAGGGCGGACAGGGGAGTAGGGCAGCCCCAGCATTTT. Its translation: CAIRADRGVGQPQHF. The chain recombines TRBV10-3 with TRBJ1-5, with 9 bases aligning to TRBD1. CDR1 and CDR2 (germline): ENHRY, SYGVKD. With 6 bases clipped from V and 7 bases from J, the junction kept 10 bases outside the gene matches. CDR3 length: 15 amino acids.

The gene calls are TRBV5-1 and TRBJ1-4, with D maybe TRBD1 (5 bases). Germline V lookup: CDR1 SGHRS, CDR2 YFSETQ. The V and J ends lost 1 base and 3 bases respectively, with 19 bases between them. CDR3 length equals 18 residues. The CDR3 DNA follows: TGCGCCAGCAGCTTGTACCCCGGGACGATGAAAGCTAATGAAAAACTGTTTTTT. Its protein product is CASSLYPGTMKANEKLFF. The full variable domain, its missing parts supplied by reference TRBV5-1 and TRBJ1-4, is KAGVTQTPRYLIKTRGQQVTLSCSPISGHRSVSWYQQTPGQGLQFLFEYFSETQRNKGNFPGRFSGRQFSNSRSEMNVSTLELGDSALYLCASSLYPGTMKANEKLFFGSGTQLSVL.

J is TRBJ2-1 and V is TRBV3-1 (or the pseudogene TRBV3-2); 9 nucleotides match TRBD2. This CDR3 has 15 amino acids. Germline CDR1 and CDR2: LGHDT and YNNKEL (reference sequence). The junction had 7 bases not matched to a gene; V was cut back by 3 bases and J by 7 bases. CDR3 nucleotides: TGTGCCAGCAGCCACCTAGCGGGACTACCGAATGAGCAGTTCTTC. It yields the protein CASSHLAGLPNEQFF.

The chain uses TRBV5-4 and TRBJ1-4, with a weak D call TRBD1 (6 bases). The V and J ends lost 5 bases and 8 bases respectively, with 13 bases between them. The CDR3 covers 13 residues. Germline-derived CDR1 and CDR2 are SGHNT and YYREEE (reference sequence). CDR3 DNA: TGTGCCAGCAGGTACGGGGGCGACGAAAAACTGTTTTTT. This sequence encodes CASRYGGDEKLFF.

The CDR3 here is CASKSGTEAFF. CDR3 nucleotides: TGTGCCAGCAAGTCGGGGACTGAAGCTTTCTTT. The rearrangement links TRBV2 to TRBJ1-1; no clear D. The CDR3 extends over 11 amino acids. Trimming removed 7 bases from V and 5 bases from J, with 8 bases in between. From germline, CDR1 is SNHLY and CDR2 FYNNEI.

The chain couples TRBV15 to TRBJ1-1; D gene ambiguous. The germline gives CDR1 LNHNV, CDR2 YYDKDF (reference sequence). The CDR3 spans 13 residues. Between the trimmed V and J ends, which lost 1 base and 1 base, there was a span of 4 bases. The CDR3 region is CATSRVGNTEAFF. The DNA of the CDR3 is TGTGCCACCAGCAGAGTGGGGAACACTGAAGCTTTCTTT.

The genes are TRBV12-3 or TRBV12-4 and TRBJ2-1, with unresolved D. The CDR3 covers 13 residues. V was shortened by 7 bases and J by 2 bases, with 9 bases between the two germline ends. DNA for the CDR3: TGTGCCAGCAAGCCTACAGCCTACAATGAGCAGTTCTTC. Its translation is CASKPTAYNEQFF.